This T cell receptor (beta chain) is drawn from a study of T cells in Graves' hyperthyroidism and ophthalmopathy. Of note for this clonotype: A junction end diverges from the germline sequence, so it may reflect a read error.

Researchers took RNA transcripts and amplified the TCR beta CDR3 regions from them. An initial round of RT-PCR targeting the TCR CDR3 relied on the HTBI primer set. TCRdb itself ran the multiplex PCR reads through MiXCR, one entry per CDR3 protein. This table holds approximately 720,000 distinct CDR3 sequences, 15% to 20% found once. The receptor was derived from a woman aged 45-65 years with Graves' hyperthyroidism that later progressed to Graves' ophthalmopathy. Sequenced sample: blood.

The CDR3 sequence is CGSSRTSGGYNEQFF. CDR3 sequence (DNA): TGTGGCAGCAGCCGGACTAGCGGGGGTTACAATGAGCAGTTCTTC. The chain recombines TRBV3-1 with TRBJ2-1; 13 nucleotides align to TRBD2. CDR1 and CDR2 (germline): LGHDT, YNNKEL (reference sequence). The CDR3 extends over 15 amino acids.